The following is a TCR beta chain sequence with its context. Its target is not known. The data were obtained in a study of cytomegalovirus exposure and HLA in healthy donors. Background on the study: A subsequent analysis reported that the 120 validation repertoires were produced on the same platform that had also been used for the 550 to 750 first-cohort repertoires. The study, taken as a whole, reports: Most TCR sequences were rare, but some public TCRs occurred in many donors.

Generated by immunoSEQ multiplex PCR, the TCRdb table keeps only in-frame clones and is missing some. Of more than 100,000 clones listed, roughly 90% are singletons. The V end lost 4 bases, the J end lost 1 base, and 8 bases lay between the germline ends. Germline lookup yields CDR1 SGHRS and CDR2 YFSETQ. The CDR3 is 13 amino acids. From the approximately 120-subject validation cohort, which was separate from the roughly 610-subject first cohort, the donors were drawn. Sequencing was done on a sample of PBMCs. The chain employs TRBV5-1 and TRBJ1-1; D is perhaps TRBD1 (6 bases). The sequence was obtained from a woman younger than 30 in good health and CMV-seropositive. In DNA form, the CDR3 reads TGCGCCAGCAGCCGGGACACGAACACTGAAGCTTTCTTT. This codes for CASSRDTNTEAFF.